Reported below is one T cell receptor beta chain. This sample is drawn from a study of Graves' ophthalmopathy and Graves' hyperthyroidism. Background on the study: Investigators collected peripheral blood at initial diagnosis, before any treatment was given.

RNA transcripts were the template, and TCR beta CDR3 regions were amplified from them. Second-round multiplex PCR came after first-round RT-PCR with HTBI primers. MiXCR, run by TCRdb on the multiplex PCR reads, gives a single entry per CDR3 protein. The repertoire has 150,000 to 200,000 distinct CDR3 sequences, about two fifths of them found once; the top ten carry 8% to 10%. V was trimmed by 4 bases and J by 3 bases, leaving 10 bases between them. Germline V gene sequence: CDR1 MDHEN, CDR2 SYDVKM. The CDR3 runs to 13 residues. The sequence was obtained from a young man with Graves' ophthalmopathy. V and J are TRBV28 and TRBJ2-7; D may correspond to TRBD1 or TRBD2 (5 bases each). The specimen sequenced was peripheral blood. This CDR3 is CASSSGTLYEQYF. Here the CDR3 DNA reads TGTGCCAGCAGTTCCGGGACCCTCTACGAGCAGTACTTC. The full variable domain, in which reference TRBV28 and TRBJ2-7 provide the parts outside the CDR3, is DVKVTQSSRYLVKRTGEKVFLECVQDMDHENMFWYRQDPGLGLRLIYFSYDVKMKEKGDIPEGYSVSREKKERFSLILESASTNQTSMYLCASSSGTLYEQYFGPGTRLTVT.